Detailed here is one T cell receptor (beta chain). This specimen belongs to a study of blood T cell repertoires in COVID-19. In the authors' workflow: By means of reference gene primer amplification, nucleated cell counts were estimated. Repertoires were generated with immunoSEQ multiplex PCR, while TCRdb's copy carries only in-frame clones and drops some. That table furnishes V, J and clone size, whereas the DNA furnished D and trimming. The sample carries 200,000 to 300,000 clones, nearly 85% recorded once. What was sequenced was peripheral blood. This receptor was identified in a human donor in a cohort sampled during active COVID-19.

The CDR3 is CASSFFPTGGNYEQYF. CDR3 in DNA: TGTGCCAGCAGCTTTTTCCCGACAGGGGGTAACTACGAGCAGTACTTC. The rearrangement uses TRBV5-5 and TRBJ2-7; the match to TRBD1 covers 9 bases. CDR3 length: 16 residues. The germline CDR1 and CDR2 sequences are SGHKS and YYEKEE (reference sequence). Trimming cost V 2 bases and J 3 bases; bases outside gene matches: 9.